Detailed here is one T cell receptor (beta chain). The entry originates in a study of CD8 T cells in Susac syndrome. This CDR3 region has 13 residues. With 8 bases clipped from V and 8 bases from J, the junction kept 9 bases outside the gene matches. Germline V gene lookup returns CDR1 SEHNR and CDR2 FQNEAQ (reference sequence). The study sequenced TCR beta in blood CD8+ and CD4+ T cells. Patients with stable or active relapsing-remitting disease, all of them treatment-naive, made up the multiple sclerosis controls. Random hexamers served to reverse transcribe about 0.45 to 1 ug RNA. The amplification used immunoSEQ multiplex PCR on TCR beta CDR3; it spanned 54 Vbeta and 13 Jbeta. MiXCR was run by TCRdb on the immunoSEQ multiplex PCR reads, yielding one entry per CDR3 protein. Among approximately 200,000 distinct CDR3 sequences listed, approximately 96% were seen once.

The source of this sequence is a human donor with multiple sclerosis. The sequencing input was CD4+ T cells from PBMCs. The genes are TRBV7-9 and TRBJ2-1; TRBD1 matches 7 bases. CDR3 nucleotides: TGTGCCAGCTCCGGAAGGACAGGTGATGAGCAGTTCTTC. Translated, it gives CASSGRTGDEQFF.